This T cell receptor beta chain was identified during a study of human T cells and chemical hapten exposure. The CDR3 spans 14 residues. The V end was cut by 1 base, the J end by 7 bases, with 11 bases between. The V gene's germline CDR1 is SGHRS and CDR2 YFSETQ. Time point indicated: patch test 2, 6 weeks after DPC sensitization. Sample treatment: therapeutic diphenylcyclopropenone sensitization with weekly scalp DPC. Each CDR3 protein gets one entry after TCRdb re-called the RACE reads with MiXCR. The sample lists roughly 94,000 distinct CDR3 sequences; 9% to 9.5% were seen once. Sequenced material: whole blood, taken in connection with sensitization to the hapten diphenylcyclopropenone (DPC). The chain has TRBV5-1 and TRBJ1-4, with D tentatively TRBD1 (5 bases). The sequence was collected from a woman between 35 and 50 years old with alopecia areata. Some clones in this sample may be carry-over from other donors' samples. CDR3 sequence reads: CASSLRGDREKLFF. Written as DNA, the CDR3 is TGCGCCAGCAGCTTGAGAGGGGACCGTGAAAAACTGTTTTTT.